The 12 T cell receptor beta chains below all came from one sample that was sequenced in a study of blood T cell repertoires in COVID-19. Measured with immunoSEQ multiplex PCR; TCRdb has only the in-frame clones, and not every one. In the table there are roughly 260,000 clones, around four fifths of which are singletons. Sequenced material: peripheral blood. The receptors shown here come from a middle-aged woman with active or convalescent COVID-19.

This chain connects TRBV7-9 to TRBJ2-3; 11 bases match TRBD1. From germline, CDR1 is SEHNR and CDR2 FQNEAQ (reference sequence). This CDR3 comprises 19 residues. The trim removed 5 bases at V and 5 bases at J, leaving 18 bases unmatched. Here the CDR3 reads CASSPRRAGTGGRKDTQYF. The CDR3 nucleotides read TGTGCCAGCAGCCCACGAAGAGCCGGGACAGGGGGACGAAAAGATACGCAGTATTTT.

V gene TRBV3-1 (or the pseudogene TRBV3-2) combines with J gene TRBJ1-3, with D perhaps TRBD1 (5 bases). CDR1 and CDR2 from the germline V gene are LGHDT and YNNKEL (reference sequence). This CDR3 spans 15 amino acids. Trimming left V 2 bases short and J 2 bases short, with 10 bases between. The CDR3 here is CASSQRRGAGNTIYF. The CDR3, as DNA: TGTGCCAGCAGCCAACGTCGGGGGGCTGGAAACACCATATATTTT.

This chain joins TRBV5-6 and TRBJ1-1, with unresolved D. The CDR3 loop spans 15 amino acids. Germline values: CDR1 SGHDT, CDR2 YYEEEE. With 0 bases removed from V and 7 bases from J, the gap between germline ends came to 16 bases. CDR3 bases: TGTGCCAGCAGCTTGGTGAAACCCGGGTCGGGTGAAGCTTTCTTT. Translating gives CASSLVKPGSGEAFF.

This chain connects TRBV5-1 to TRBJ1-4; 7 positions match TRBD1. CDR1 and CDR2 from the germline V gene are SGHRS and YFSETQ. The CDR3 sequence is 18 residues long. The ends lost 0 bases at V and 4 bases at J; junction bases unmatched: 12. This CDR3 reads CASSLGVNRQGNNEKLFF. The CDR3 bases are TGCGCCAGCAGCTTGGGGGTTAACAGACAGGGCAATAATGAAAAACTGTTTTTT.

This clone was seen once. The chain carries TRBV7-3 and TRBJ2-1; tentatively, D is TRBD1 (5 bases). Per germline, CDR1 SGHTA and CDR2 FQGTGA. CDR3 size: 15 residues. Trimming removed 5 bases at V and 6 bases at J, with 17 bases between. The CDR3 nucleotides read TGTGCCAGCAGCCCCTGGAGAGCGACAGTCAATGAGCAGTTCTTC. This translates into CASSPWRATVNEQFF.

V usage is TRBV5-4 and J usage is TRBJ2-2; possible D gene TRBD2, 5 bases. This CDR3 contains 15 residues. Trimming took off 4 bases at V and 0 bases at J, with 10 bases between the two ends. Per the germline V gene, CDR1 is SGHNT and CDR2 is YYREEE (reference sequence). Here the CDR3 DNA reads TGTGCCAGCAGCCGAGGGTTTTCGAACACCGGGGAGCTGTTTTTT. Its translation is CASSRGFSNTGELFF.

The J gene is TRBJ1-2, the V gene TRBV6-1; TRBD1 aligns across 7 bases. The V segment lost 1 base and the J segment 4 bases; nucleotides outside the gene matches: 3. The CDR3 totals 14 residues. The germline CDR1 and CDR2 sequences are MNHNS and SASEGT. The CDR3 DNA reads as TGTGCCAGCAGTGAAGGGGGGACAGTCTATGGCTACACCTTC. Its protein is CASSEGGTVYGYTF.

The V call is TRBV27, the J call TRBJ2-1; possible D gene TRBD2, 6 bases. Trimming stripped 4 bases from V and 9 bases from J, with 13 bases between. This CDR3 spans 13 amino acids. Germline V gives CDR1 MNHEY, CDR2 SMNVEV (reference sequence). The DNA for the CDR3 is TGTGCCAGCAGTTCCGCCGGGACTTTTGAGCAGTTCTTC. It specifies CASSSAGTFEQFF.

In this sample, this clone turned up once. Written as DNA, the CDR3 is TGTGCCAGCAGCAGAAGGACAGGGTCTAACTATGGCTACACCTTC. It translates to CASSRRTGSNYGYTF. V and J are TRBV5-8 and TRBJ1-2; 8 positions agree with TRBD1. CDR3 size: 15 residues. V trimming: 4 bases; J trimming: 0 bases; junction bases outside the gene matches: 5. From germline, CDR1 is SGHTS and CDR2 YDEGEE.

The chain uses TRBV20-1 and TRBJ1-4; D gene unclear. The CDR3 totals 11 residues. Germline CDR1 and CDR2: DFQATT and SNEGSKA (reference sequence). V gave up 4 bases and J gave up 7 bases, with 7 bases separating them. CDR3 sequence (DNA): TGCAGTGCTACCCCAGGTGAAAAACTGTTTTTT. This codes for CSATPGEKLFF.

Many counts were recorded for this clone. V is TRBV19 and J is TRBJ1-2; TRBD1 aligns across 9 bases. V gave up 6 bases and J gave up 5 bases; unmatched junction bases: 1. There are 12 residues in the CDR3. The germline V gene encodes CDR1 LNHDA and CDR2 SQIVND (reference sequence). The CDR3 DNA reads as TGTGCCAGTAGCGGGACAGGGTATGGCTACACCTTC. This gives the protein CASSGTGYGYTF. The full variable domain, its missing parts supplied by reference TRBV19 and TRBJ1-2, is DGGITQSPKYLFRKEGQNVTLSCEQNLNHDAMYWYRQDPGQGLRLIYYSQIVNDFQKGDIAEGYSVSREKKESFPLTVTSAQKNPTAFYLCASSGTGYGYTFGSGTRLTVV.

The chain carries TRBV7-8 and TRBJ1-2; no definite D call. This CDR3 region has 15 residues. Germline-derived CDR1 and CDR2 are SGHVS and FQNEAQ. The V and J ends lost 1 base and 4 bases respectively, with 13 bases between them. In DNA form, the CDR3 reads TGTGCCAGCAGCTTAGGCGGGTCAGCAATCTATGGCTACACCTTC. It yields the protein CASSLGGSAIYGYTF.